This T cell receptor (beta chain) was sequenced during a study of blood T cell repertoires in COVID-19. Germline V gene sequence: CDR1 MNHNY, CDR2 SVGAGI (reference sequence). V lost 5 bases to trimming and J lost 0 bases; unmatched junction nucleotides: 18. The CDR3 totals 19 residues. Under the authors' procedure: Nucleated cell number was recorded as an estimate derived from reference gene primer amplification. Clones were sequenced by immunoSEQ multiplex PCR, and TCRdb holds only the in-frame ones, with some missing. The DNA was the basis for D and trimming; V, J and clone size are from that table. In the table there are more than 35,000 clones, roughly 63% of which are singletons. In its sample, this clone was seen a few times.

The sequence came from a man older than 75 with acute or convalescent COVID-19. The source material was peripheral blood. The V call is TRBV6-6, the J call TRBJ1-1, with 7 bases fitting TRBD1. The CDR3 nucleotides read TGTGCCAGCAGTCTCATACGACAACCGGGACAGCACATGAACACTGAAGCTTTCTTT. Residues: CASSLIRQPGQHMNTEAFF.